These 11 T cell receptor beta chains were all obtained from the same sample, sequenced in a study of Ad26.COV2.S vaccination and SARS-CoV-2 variants. Treatment meaning: roughly 19 received Ad26.COV2.S at low or high dose, single or two shots; 5 received placebo; per-sample allocation not given. Day 63 following the first vaccine or placebo injection was when the samples were taken. Clones were sequenced by immunoSEQ multiplex PCR, and TCRdb holds only the in-frame ones, with some missing. The top ten hold under 2% of the sample, which has hundreds of thousands of clones, roughly 90% seen once. This material consisted of peripheral blood, taken in a trial of Ad26.COV2.S vaccine versus placebo. These receptor sequences come from a person between 18 and 60 years old who received the Ad26.COV2.S COVID-19 vaccine or a placebo.

J is TRBJ2-1 and V is TRBV20-1; weak D call: TRBD2 (6 bases). V gave up 3 bases and J gave up 7 bases, with 13 bases separating them. From germline, CDR1 is DFQATT and CDR2 SNEGSKA (reference sequence). This CDR3 comprises 13 residues. The CDR3 DNA follows: TGCAGTGCTAGTACCCGCCTAGCGAATGAGCAGTTCTTC. This sequence encodes CSASTRLANEQFF.

The chain couples TRBV27 to TRBJ2-5; 11 bases map to TRBD2. The CDR3 has 15 residues. Germline CDR1 MNHEY, CDR2 SMNVEV (reference sequence). The trim removed 7 bases at V and 4 bases at J, leaving 8 bases unmatched. The CDR3 here is CASTRSGGALETQYF. The DNA of the CDR3 is TGTGCCAGCACCCGTAGCGGGGGGGCGCTAGAGACCCAGTACTTC.

The chain employs TRBV28 and TRBJ1-2, with D unresolved. The CDR3 is 11 residues long. Trimming took off 6 bases at V and 7 bases at J, with 9 bases between the two ends. Germline assignment: CDR1 MDHEN and CDR2 SYDVKM. The DNA for the CDR3 is TGTGCCAGCAGCGAGGGTGGTGGCTACACCTTC. Residues: CASSEGGGYTF.

V usage is TRBV6-1 and J usage is TRBJ2-3; tentative D call: TRBD1 (6 bases). CDR1 is MNHNS and CDR2 is SASEGT in the germline V gene. The CDR3 has 16 amino acids. Trimming cost V 2 bases and J 0 bases, with 12 bases left between them. The CDR3 loop is CASSEWTVGSTDTQYF. As DNA, the CDR3 is TGTGCCAGCAGTGAATGGACAGTAGGGAGCACAGATACGCAGTATTTT.

The chain uses TRBV6-5 and TRBJ2-7; D is uncertain. V shed 5 bases and J shed 4 bases, with 6 bases lying between them. The CDR3 is 11 residues long. Germline lookup yields CDR1 MNHEY and CDR2 SVGAGI. CDR3 DNA: TGTGCCAGCAGTATCGGGTACGAGCAGTACTTC. Amino acids: CASSIGYEQYF.

The chain links TRBV6-5 to TRBJ2-3; D unresolved. Deletions cut 5 bases from V and 0 bases from J, with 12 bases between. The CDR3 contains 15 residues. Germline V gives CDR1 MNHEY, CDR2 SVGAGI. CDR3 nucleotides: TGTGCCAGCAGTCTAGTTCGCGGCAGCACAGATACGCAGTATTTT. Amino acid sequence: CASSLVRGSTDTQYF.

This chain connects TRBV10-3 to TRBJ2-7; a possible D gene is TRBD1 (6 bases). V shed 4 bases and J shed 2 bases, with 12 bases lying between them. The CDR3 runs 14 residues. CDR1 is ENHRY, CDR2 SYGVKD, per germline. This chain's CDR3 is CAISGTEATYEQYF. The CDR3 DNA reads TGTGCCATCAGTGGGACAGAAGCGACCTACGAGCAGTACTTC.

This clone was seen once. The chain is built from TRBV18 and TRBJ1-4, with D hard to call. The CDR3 totals 15 residues. V was cut by 3 bases and J by 5 bases, with 13 bases left in between. Germline lookup yields CDR1 KGHSH and CDR2 LQKENI. The CDR3 DNA sequence: TGTGCCAGCTCACCTTCCCAGCCACCAAATGAAAAACTGTTTTTT. Its translation: CASSPSQPPNEKLFF. The variable domain in full, completed from reference TRBV18 and TRBJ1-4, reads NAGVMQNPRHLVRRRGQEARLRCSPMKGHSHVYWYRQLPEEGLKFMVYLQKENIIDESGMPKERFSAEFPKEGPSILRIQQVVRGDSAAYFCASSPSQPPNEKLFFGSGTQLSVL.

The J gene is TRBJ2-7, the V gene TRBV6-6, with TRBD1 identical over 10 bases. Germline CDR1 and CDR2: MNHNY and SVGAGI (reference sequence). V shed 7 bases, J shed 4 bases, and the junction held 13 bases outside the gene matches. This CDR3 region has 16 residues. This chain's CDR3 is CASTILGGDRGYEQYF. CDR3 sequence (DNA): TGTGCCAGCACCATACTCGGCGGGGACAGGGGTTACGAGCAGTACTTC.

The chain employs TRBV6-8 and TRBJ2-5; TRBD1 might be the D (6 bases). This CDR3 has 13 residues. V was shortened by 5 bases and J by 3 bases, with 10 bases between the two germline ends. The germline V gene has CDR1 MNHGY and CDR2 SAAAGT. CDR3 region: CASSLGTKETQYF. The CDR3 DNA follows: TGTGCCAGCAGTCTGGGGACAAAAGAGACCCAGTACTTC.

V usage is TRBV5-6 and J usage is TRBJ1-1, with D unresolved. CDR3 length: 15 residues. In germline, CDR1 is SGHDT, CDR2 YYEEEE. Trimming removed 0 bases from V and 5 bases from J, with 14 bases in between. CDR3 sequence reads: CASSLGPQPRTEAFF. In DNA, the CDR3 is TGTGCCAGCAGCTTGGGACCTCAACCGAGGACTGAAGCTTTCTTT.